The 9 T cell receptor beta chains below were found in one sample sequenced in a study of shared clonotypes between healthy human individuals. The method was immunoSEQ multiplex PCR; TCRdb's version includes in-frame clones alone and lacks a portion of them. The top ten clones hold roughly 1.5% of a sample with some 1 million clones, roughly 70% of them seen once. Material for sequencing was memory CD4+ T cells sorted from blood. Subset specified: CD45RA-negative fraction. The receptors stem from a man aged 18 to 35 in good health.

This clone was seen just once. This sequence joins TRBV7-9 and TRBJ1-1, with D uncertain. CDR1 is SEHNR and CDR2 is FQNEAQ in the germline V gene (reference sequence). This CDR3 comprises 16 residues. Trimming removed 0 bases from V and 1 base from J, with 12 bases in between. The CDR3 DNA is TGTGCCAGCAGCTTAGCTTTGTTAGGGTCGAACACTGAAGCTTTCTTT. Its protein is CASSLALLGSNTEAFF.

The V gene is TRBV10-3, the J gene TRBJ2-5; 12 bases match TRBD2. The CDR3 loop spans 16 amino acids. Germline-derived CDR1 and CDR2 are ENHRY and SYGVKD. Unmatched junction bases numbered 5, after V lost 2 bases and J lost 4 bases. The CDR3 bases are TGTGCCATCAGTGAGGCGACTAGCGGGAGAGGAGAGACCCAGTACTTC. Translation gives CAISEATSGRGETQYF.

The genes are TRBV30 and TRBJ1-1; 10 bases are shared with TRBD1. V was clipped by 1 base and J by 4 bases; unmatched bases: 3. Germline V gene data show CDR1 as GTSNPN and CDR2 as SVGIG (reference sequence). The CDR3 totals 14 residues. Here the CDR3 DNA reads TGTGCCTGGAGTGGGGACAGGGGATTCACTGAAGCTTTCTTT. Translating gives CAWSGDRGFTEAFF.

In DNA, the CDR3 is TGTGCCAGCACTACCGGGTCACCCACCGGGGAGCTGTTTTTT. This sequence encodes CASTTGSPTGELFF. This sequence joins TRBV19 and TRBJ2-2, with D uncertain. V gave up 9 bases and J gave up 4 bases, with 15 bases separating them. This CDR3 contains 14 residues. Germline V gene sequence: CDR1 LNHDA, CDR2 SQIVND (reference sequence).

V usage is TRBV10-3 and J usage is TRBJ2-2, with D possibly called TRBD1 or TRBD2 (5 bases each). Trimming left V 6 bases short and J 6 bases short, with 14 bases between. The CDR3 sequence is 14 residues long. Germline lookup yields CDR1 ENHRY and CDR2 SYGVKD. The DNA for the CDR3 is TGTGCCATCAGCCTTAGCGAAGGGGCCGGGGAGCTGTTTTTT. It is translated as CAISLSEGAGELFF.

This clone showed up just a few times. This chain uses TRBV19 with TRBJ1-5, with 7 positions matching TRBD1. Per germline, CDR1 LNHDA and CDR2 SQIVND (reference sequence). Losses at the gene ends were 5 bases for V and 1 base for J; bases not matched to a gene: 5. This CDR3 contains 15 residues. CDR3 in amino acids: CASSVTGESNQPQHF. CDR3 sequence (DNA): TGTGCCAGTAGTGTAACAGGGGAGAGCAATCAGCCCCAGCATTTT.

V gene TRBV5-1 combines with J gene TRBJ1-1; D perhaps matches TRBD1 (5 bases). The CDR3 is 15 residues long. Looked up from germline, CDR1 is SGHRS and CDR2 is YFSETQ. V dropped 0 bases and J dropped 5 bases, with 14 bases sitting between them. The CDR3 coding sequence is TGCGCCAGCAGCTTGGCTTCGGGGGTGGGGACTGAAGCTTTCTTT. Protein product: CASSLASGVGTEAFF.

The rearrangement uses TRBV12-5 and TRBJ1-6; D gene unclear. This CDR3 region has 17 residues. Germline CDR1 reads LGHNT; CDR2 reads FRNRAP. V lost 3 bases to trimming and J lost 0 bases, with 12 bases between them. CDR3 region: CASGFWLGSSYNSPLHF. In nucleotides, the CDR3 is TGTGCTAGTGGTTTTTGGTTGGGTAGCTCCTATAATTCACCCCTCCACTTT.

The J gene is TRBJ2-3, the V gene TRBV5-4; D perhaps matches TRBD2 (5 bases). From germline, CDR1 is SGHNT and CDR2 YYREEE (reference sequence). The CDR3 has 12 residues. Trimming removed 0 bases from V and 10 bases from J, with 9 bases in between. The CDR3 DNA reads as TGTGCCAGCAGCTTGGATAGTAGCGCGCAGTATTTT. This gives the protein CASSLDSSAQYF.